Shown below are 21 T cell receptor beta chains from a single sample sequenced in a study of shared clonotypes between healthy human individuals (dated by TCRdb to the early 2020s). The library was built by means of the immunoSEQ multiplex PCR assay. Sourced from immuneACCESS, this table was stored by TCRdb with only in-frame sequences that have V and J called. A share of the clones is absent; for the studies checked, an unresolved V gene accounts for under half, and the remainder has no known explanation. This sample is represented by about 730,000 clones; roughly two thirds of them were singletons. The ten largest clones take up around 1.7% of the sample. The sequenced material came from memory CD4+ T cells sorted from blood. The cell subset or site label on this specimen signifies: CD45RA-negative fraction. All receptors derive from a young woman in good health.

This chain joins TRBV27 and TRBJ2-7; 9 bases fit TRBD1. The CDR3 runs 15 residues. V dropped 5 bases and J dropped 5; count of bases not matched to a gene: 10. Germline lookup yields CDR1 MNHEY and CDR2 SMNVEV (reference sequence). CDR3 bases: TGTGCCAGCAGTCTCACCGGGGACAGGGCCCACGAGCAGTACTTC. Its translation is CASSLTGDRAHEQYF.

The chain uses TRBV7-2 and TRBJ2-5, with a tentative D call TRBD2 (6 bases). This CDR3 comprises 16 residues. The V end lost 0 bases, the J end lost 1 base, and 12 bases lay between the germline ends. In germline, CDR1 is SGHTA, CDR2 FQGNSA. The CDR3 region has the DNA TGTGCCAGCAGCTTAGCGGGTAGCGGAGGCCAAGAGACCCAGTACTTC. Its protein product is CASSLAGSGGQETQYF.

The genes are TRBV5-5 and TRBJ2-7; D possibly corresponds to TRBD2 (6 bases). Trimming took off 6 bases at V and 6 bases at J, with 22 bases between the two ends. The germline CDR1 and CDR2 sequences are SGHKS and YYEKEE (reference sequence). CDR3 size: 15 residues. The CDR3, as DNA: TGTGCCAGCATCTTATCACTAGCAGGTCCCGGCGAGCAGTACTTC. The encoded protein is CASILSLAGPGEQYF.

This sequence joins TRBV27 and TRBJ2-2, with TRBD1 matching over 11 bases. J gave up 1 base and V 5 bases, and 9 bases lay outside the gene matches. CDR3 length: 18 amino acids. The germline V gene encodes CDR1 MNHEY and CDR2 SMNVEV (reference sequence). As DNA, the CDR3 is TGTGCCAGCAGTAAACCCGGGACAGGGGGTGGGAACACCGGGGAGCTGTTTTTT. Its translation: CASSKPGTGGGNTGELFF.

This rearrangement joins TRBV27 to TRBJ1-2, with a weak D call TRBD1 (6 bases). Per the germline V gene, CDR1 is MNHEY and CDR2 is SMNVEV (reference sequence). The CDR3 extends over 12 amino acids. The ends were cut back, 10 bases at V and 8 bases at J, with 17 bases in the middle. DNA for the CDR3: TGTGCCACCCCGTGGGACAACGACGGCTACACCTTC. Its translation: CATPWDNDGYTF.

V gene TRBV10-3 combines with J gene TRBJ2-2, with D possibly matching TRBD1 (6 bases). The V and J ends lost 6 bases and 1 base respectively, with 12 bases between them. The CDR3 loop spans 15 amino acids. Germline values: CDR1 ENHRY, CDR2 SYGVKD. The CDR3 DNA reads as TGTGCCATCAGGGACCCGGGACAGAACACCGGGGAGCTGTTTTTT. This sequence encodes CAIRDPGQNTGELFF.

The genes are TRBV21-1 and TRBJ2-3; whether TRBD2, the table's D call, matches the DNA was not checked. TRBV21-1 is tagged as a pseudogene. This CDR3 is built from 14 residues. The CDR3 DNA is TGTGCCAGCTTAGCGGGAGGGCCTGGAGATACGCAGTATTTT. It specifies CASLAGGPGDTQYF.

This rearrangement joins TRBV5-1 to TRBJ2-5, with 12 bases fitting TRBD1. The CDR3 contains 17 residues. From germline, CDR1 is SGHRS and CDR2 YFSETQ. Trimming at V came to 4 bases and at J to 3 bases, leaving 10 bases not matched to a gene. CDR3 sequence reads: CASSRQPGQGAEETQYF. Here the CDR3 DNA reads TGCGCCAGCAGCCGGCAACCGGGACAGGGGGCGGAAGAGACCCAGTACTTC. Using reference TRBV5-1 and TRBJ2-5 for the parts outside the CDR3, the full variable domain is KAGVTQTPRYLIKTRGQQVTLSCSPISGHRSVSWYQQTPGQGLQFLFEYFSETQRNKGNFPGRFSGRQFSNSRSEMNVSTLELGDSALYLCASSRQPGQGAEETQYFGPGTRLLVL.

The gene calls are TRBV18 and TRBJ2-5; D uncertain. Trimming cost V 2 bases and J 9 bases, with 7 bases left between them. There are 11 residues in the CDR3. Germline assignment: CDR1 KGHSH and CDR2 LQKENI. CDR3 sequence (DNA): TGTGCCAGCTCACCAGAAGGAGCCCAGTACTTC. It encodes CASSPEGAQYF.

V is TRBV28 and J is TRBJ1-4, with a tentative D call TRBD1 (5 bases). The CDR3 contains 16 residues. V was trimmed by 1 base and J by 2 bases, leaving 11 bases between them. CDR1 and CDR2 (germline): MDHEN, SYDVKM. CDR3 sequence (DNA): TGTGCCAGCAGTTTATCAGGTCGGGGCACTAATGAAAAACTGTTTTTT. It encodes CASSLSGRGTNEKLFF.

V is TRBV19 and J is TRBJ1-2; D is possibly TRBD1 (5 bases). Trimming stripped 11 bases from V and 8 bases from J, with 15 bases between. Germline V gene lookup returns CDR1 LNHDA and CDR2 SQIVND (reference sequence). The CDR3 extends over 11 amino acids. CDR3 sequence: CAANTAGGYTF. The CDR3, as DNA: TGTGCCGCCAACACCGCAGGGGGCTACACCTTC.

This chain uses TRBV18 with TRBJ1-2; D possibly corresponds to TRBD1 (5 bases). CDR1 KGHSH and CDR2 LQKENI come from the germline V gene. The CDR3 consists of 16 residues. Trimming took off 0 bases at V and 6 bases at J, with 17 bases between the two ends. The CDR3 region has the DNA TGTGCCAGCTCACCACCGCTCAGGGTTACTTTGAATGGCTACACCTTC. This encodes CASSPPLRVTLNGYTF. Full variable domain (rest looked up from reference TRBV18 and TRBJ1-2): NAGVMQNPRHLVRRRGQEARLRCSPMKGHSHVYWYRQLPEEGLKFMVYLQKENIIDESGMPKERFSAEFPKEGPSILRIQQVVRGDSAAYFCASSPPLRVTLNGYTFGSGTRLTVV.

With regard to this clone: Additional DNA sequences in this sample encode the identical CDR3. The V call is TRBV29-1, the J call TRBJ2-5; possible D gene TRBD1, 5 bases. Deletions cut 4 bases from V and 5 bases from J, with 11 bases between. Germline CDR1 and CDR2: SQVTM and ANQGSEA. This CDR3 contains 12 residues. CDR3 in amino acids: CSVVGAGETQYF. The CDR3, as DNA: TGCAGCGTTGTAGGGGCCGGGGAGACCCAGTACTTC.

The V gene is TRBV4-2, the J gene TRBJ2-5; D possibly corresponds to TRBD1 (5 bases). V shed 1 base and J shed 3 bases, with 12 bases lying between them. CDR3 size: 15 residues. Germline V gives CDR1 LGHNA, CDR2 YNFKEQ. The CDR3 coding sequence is TGTGCCAGCAGCCAAGGAAGACAGATAGAAGAGACCCAGTACTTC. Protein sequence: CASSQGRQIEETQYF.

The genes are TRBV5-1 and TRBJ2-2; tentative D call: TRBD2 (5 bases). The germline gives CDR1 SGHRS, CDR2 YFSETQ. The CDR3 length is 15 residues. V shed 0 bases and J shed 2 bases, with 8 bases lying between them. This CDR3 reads CASSLVPSNTGELFF. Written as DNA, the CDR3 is TGCGCCAGCAGCTTGGTGCCTAGCAACACCGGGGAGCTGTTTTTT.

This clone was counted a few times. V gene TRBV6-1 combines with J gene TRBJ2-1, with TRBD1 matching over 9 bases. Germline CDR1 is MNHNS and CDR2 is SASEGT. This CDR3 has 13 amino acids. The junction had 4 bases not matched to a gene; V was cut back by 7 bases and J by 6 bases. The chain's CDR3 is CASNRGPFNEQFF. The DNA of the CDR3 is TGTGCCAGCAACAGGGGGCCCTTCAATGAGCAGTTCTTC.

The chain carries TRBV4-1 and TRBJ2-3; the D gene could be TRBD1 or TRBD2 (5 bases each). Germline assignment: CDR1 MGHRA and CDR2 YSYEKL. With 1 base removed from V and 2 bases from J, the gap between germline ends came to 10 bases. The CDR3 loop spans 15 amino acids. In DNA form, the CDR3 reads TGCGCCAGCAGCCAAGTGGGGGTGAACACAGATACGCAGTATTTT. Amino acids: CASSQVGVNTDTQYF.

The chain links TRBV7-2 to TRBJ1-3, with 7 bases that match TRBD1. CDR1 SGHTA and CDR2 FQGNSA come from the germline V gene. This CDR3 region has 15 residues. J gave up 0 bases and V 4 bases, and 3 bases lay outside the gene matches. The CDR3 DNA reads TGTGCCAGCAGCTATCAGGGGGACTCTGGAAACACCATATATTTT. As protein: CASSYQGDSGNTIYF.

The CDR3 DNA reads as TGCGCCAGCAATCGGGGCAGGGGAGTCTCAAATTTTTCCACAGATACGCAGTATTTT. It is translated as CASNRGRGVSNFSTDTQYF. The chain couples TRBV5-1 to TRBJ2-3, with D possibly TRBD1 on 6 matching bases. Per the germline V gene, CDR1 is SGHRS and CDR2 is YFSETQ. The CDR3 extends over 19 amino acids. Trimming took off 6 bases at V and 2 bases at J, with 28 bases between the two ends.

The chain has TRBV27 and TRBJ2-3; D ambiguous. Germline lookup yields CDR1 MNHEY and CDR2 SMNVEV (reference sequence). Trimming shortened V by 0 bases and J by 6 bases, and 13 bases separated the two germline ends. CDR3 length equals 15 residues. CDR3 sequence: CASSLSVPLTDTQYF. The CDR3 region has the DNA TGTGCCAGCAGTTTATCAGTGCCATTAACGGATACGCAGTATTTT.

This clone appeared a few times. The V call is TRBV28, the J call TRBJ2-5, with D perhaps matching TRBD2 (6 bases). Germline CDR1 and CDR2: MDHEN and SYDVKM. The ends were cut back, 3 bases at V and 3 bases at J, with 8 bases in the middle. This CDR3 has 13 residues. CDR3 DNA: TGTGCCAGCAGTTTCGGAGGGGAAGAGACCCAGTACTTC. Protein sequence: CASSFGGEETQYF.